This T cell receptor (beta chain) emerged from a study of blood T cells in healthy people across ages. For every donor, a draw yielded around 10 milliliters of peripheral blood. In the case of this clonotype: Its antigen is unidentified.

Together with a sample-barcoded 5' primer, a J-beta primer mix was included in a second PCR lasting roughly 6 to 12 cycles. Tags on each cDNA molecule came from a template-switch adaptor with 12 random nucleotides. TCRdb reanalysed the 5' RACE reads using MiXCR and keeps one entry per CDR3 protein. This sample carries around 1.5 million distinct CDR3 sequences, 59% of them seen once, and the ten largest clones take over 5%. This CDR3 region has 14 residues. CDR1 and CDR2 (germline): LGHNA, YNFKEQ. V gave up 1 base and J gave up 7 bases, with 11 bases separating them. Study results and caveats: In these data, TCR beta diversity tracked strongly with naive T cell percentage.

The V gene is TRBV4-2, the J gene TRBJ1-5, with D unclear. The sample comprised blood. This clonotype was sampled from a man aged 18 to 30 in good health. This CDR3 is CASSQVPAKQPQHF. For the CDR3, the DNA is TGTGCCAGCAGCCAAGTACCGGCGAAACAGCCCCAGCATTTT.